This T cell receptor beta chain came from a study of control samples from healthy donors and cancer patients. CDR1 and CDR2 from the germline V gene are MGHRA and YSYEKL. The CDR3 sequence is 17 residues long. Trimming pared 2 bases from V and 3 bases from J, leaving 18 bases between. Clones were read by immunoSEQ multiplex PCR, and TCRdb kept only the in-frame ones, dropping some. The sample has about 130,000 clones, around 94% seen once; the top ten hold 11% to 15%. This TCR came from a man between 60 and 70 years old with colorectal cancer. V is TRBV4-1 and J is TRBJ2-3, with D possibly matching TRBD2 (5 bases). Sequenced sample: PBMCs. CDR3 sequence reads: CASSQRGDIRVTDTQYF. CDR3 in DNA: TGCGCCAGCAGCCAACGGGGAGATATTAGGGTGACAGATACGCAGTATTTT.